These 15 T cell receptor beta chains share one sample of origin, sequenced in a study of blood T cell repertoires in COVID-19 (dated by TCRdb to about 2020). The receptor library was made with the immunoSEQ multiplex PCR assay. In its TCRdb copy, this immuneACCESS table keeps in-frame sequences only and misses some clones. Where compared with another copy, unresolved V genes explain less than half of these, and the others have no known cause. This sample comprises 210,000 or so clones, over 75% of them detected only once. The top ten constitute 13% of the sample. The specimen sequenced was peripheral blood. Every receptor here comes from a man aged 45 to 65 who had recovered from COVID-19.

The chain joins TRBV4-3 to TRBJ1-6, with 8 nucleotides matching TRBD1. V was clipped by 3 bases and J by 10 bases; unmatched bases: 8. Germline assignment: CDR1 LGHNA and CDR2 YSLEER. This CDR3 is built from 15 residues. The CDR3 sequence: CASSQRGQGGSPLHF. DNA of the CDR3: TGCGCCAGCAGCCAGCGAGGACAGGGTGGGTCACCCCTCCACTTT.

This clone was seen more than once but under ten times. V and J are TRBV6-5 and TRBJ1-1; D gene ambiguous. V shed 6 bases and J shed 1 base, with 12 bases lying between them. The CDR3 loop spans 14 amino acids. Per germline, CDR1 MNHEY and CDR2 SVGAGI. In DNA form, the CDR3 reads TGTGCCAGCAGACCGACGGAGAGGAACACTGAAGCTTTCTTT. Translated: CASRPTERNTEAFF.

This CDR3 is CASAGVYPSNEQFF. The CDR3, as DNA: TGCGCCAGCGCCGGGGTTTACCCGTCCAATGAGCAGTTCTTC. The rearrangement joins TRBV10-1 to TRBJ2-1; possible D gene TRBD2, 5 bases. Germline V lookup: CDR1 WNHNN, CDR2 SYGVQD (reference sequence). V gave up 8 bases and J gave up 6 bases, with 17 bases separating them. The CDR3 has 14 residues.

This chain connects TRBV11-3 to TRBJ2-3, with unresolved D. The CDR3 is 13 amino acids. V was clipped by 5 bases and J by 4 bases, with 10 bases between them. Germline V CDR1 and CDR2: SGHNT, YENEEA. CDR3 bases: TGTGCCAGCAGCCTATCCCGTGCAGATACGCAGTATTTT. Its translation: CASSLSRADTQYF.

The rearrangement joins TRBV30 to TRBJ1-1; D gene uncertain. This CDR3 comprises 14 residues. Germline V gene sequence: CDR1 GTSNPN, CDR2 SVGIG (reference sequence). The V end was cut by 0 bases, the J end by 10 bases, with 18 bases between. The CDR3 DNA sequence: TGTGCCTGGAGTGTAGGACCCATTCCCAGCGGAGCTTTCTTT. Amino acids: CAWSVGPIPSGAFF.

The chain carries TRBV27 and TRBJ2-7, with 8 bases identical to TRBD2. Trimming at V came to 6 bases and at J to 7 bases, leaving 5 bases not matched to a gene. The CDR3 runs to 12 residues. Germline values: CDR1 MNHEY, CDR2 SMNVEV (reference sequence). For the CDR3, the DNA is TGTGCCAGCAGCCCCCCGGGGGGGGAGCAGTACTTC. Amino acids: CASSPPGGEQYF.

The CDR3 loop reads CATTSTGGSNEQFF. Here the CDR3 DNA reads TGTGCCACCACCTCGACAGGGGGAAGCAATGAGCAGTTCTTC. The chain employs TRBV24-1 and TRBJ2-1, with 9 bases that match TRBD1. V was clipped by 8 bases and J by 6 bases; unmatched bases: 7. This CDR3 has 14 amino acids. Germline V gives CDR1 KGHDR, CDR2 SFDVKD.

The chain has TRBV18 and TRBJ2-2; no firm D call. Between the trimmed V and J ends, which lost 1 base and 5 bases, there was a span of 11 bases. Germline-derived CDR1 and CDR2 are KGHSH and LQKENI. The CDR3 runs to 15 residues. The CDR3 sequence is CASSPLSLGTGELFF. The CDR3, as DNA: TGTGCCAGCTCACCACTGAGTCTTGGTACCGGGGAGCTGTTTTTT.

The V gene is TRBV6-5, the J gene TRBJ2-7; weak D call: TRBD1 (5 bases). Germline assignment: CDR1 MNHEY and CDR2 SVGAGI. The CDR3 covers 13 residues. Trimming left V 1 base short and J 7 bases short, with 11 bases between. CDR3 in DNA: TGTGCCAGCAGTTACTTCCAGGGCCGGGAGCAGTACTTC. As protein: CASSYFQGREQYF.

The rearrangement joins TRBV9 to TRBJ2-1, with a possible D match to TRBD1 (5 bases). Trimming removed 6 bases at V and 4 bases at J, with 20 bases between. The CDR3 sequence is 16 residues long. Germline V gives CDR1 SGDLS, CDR2 YYNGEE. CDR3 sequence: CASTPTDPGLYNEQFF. The CDR3 bases are TGTGCCAGCACCCCGACAGATCCGGGTTTATACAATGAGCAGTTCTTC.

This clone was counted a few times. The V gene is TRBV19, the J gene TRBJ2-7; 11 bases line up with TRBD2. The J segment lost 4 bases and the V segment lost 5 bases, leaving 4 bases of the junction unmatched. The CDR3 is made up of 14 amino acids. Per germline, CDR1 LNHDA and CDR2 SQIVND (reference sequence). Here the CDR3 reads CASSVTSGSYEQYF. As DNA, the CDR3 is TGTGCCAGTAGTGTAACTAGCGGGAGTTACGAGCAGTACTTC. Filled out from reference TRBV19 and TRBJ2-7, the complete variable domain reads DGGITQSPKYLFRKEGQNVTLSCEQNLNHDAMYWYRQDPGQGLRLIYYSQIVNDFQKGDIAEGYSVSREKKESFPLTVTSAQKNPTAFYLCASSVTSGSYEQYFGPGTRLTVT.

The chain carries TRBV21-1 and TRBJ1-5; the D call in the table, TRBD1, was not verified against the DNA. TRBV21-1 is a pseudogene locus. This CDR3 has 17 amino acids. CDR3 sequence: CASSNDLGQPSNQPQHF. DNA for the CDR3: TGTGCCAGCAGCAATGATCTCGGACAGCCGAGCAATCAGCCCCAGCATTTT.

The CDR3: CASSRDGSSGNTIYF. The CDR3, as DNA: TGTGCCAGCAGCCGTGACGGGAGCTCTGGAAACACCATATATTTT. This chain uses TRBV7-9 with TRBJ1-3, with D hard to call. Trimming shortened V by 5 bases and J by 0 bases, and 11 bases separated the two germline ends. This CDR3 has 15 residues. The V gene's germline CDR1 is SEHNR and CDR2 FQNEAQ (reference sequence).

This sequence joins TRBV5-1 and TRBJ1-3, with TRBD1 matching 9 bases. This CDR3 spans 15 amino acids. The junction had 1 base not matched to a gene; V was cut back by 1 base and J by 2 bases. CDR1 is SGHRS and CDR2 is YFSETQ in the germline V gene. The DNA for the CDR3 is TGCGCCAGCAGCTTGACAGGGGGCACTGGAAACACCATATATTTT. Translated: CASSLTGGTGNTIYF.

This sequence joins TRBV29-1 and TRBJ2-3, with 12 bases fitting TRBD2. This CDR3 has 13 residues. V lost 8 bases to trimming and J lost 2 bases; unmatched junction nucleotides: 2. Per germline, CDR1 SQVTM and CDR2 ANQGSEA. DNA of the CDR3: TGCAGCCTAGCGGGAGGGCCCACAGATACGCAGTATTTT. Translating gives CSLAGGPTDTQYF.